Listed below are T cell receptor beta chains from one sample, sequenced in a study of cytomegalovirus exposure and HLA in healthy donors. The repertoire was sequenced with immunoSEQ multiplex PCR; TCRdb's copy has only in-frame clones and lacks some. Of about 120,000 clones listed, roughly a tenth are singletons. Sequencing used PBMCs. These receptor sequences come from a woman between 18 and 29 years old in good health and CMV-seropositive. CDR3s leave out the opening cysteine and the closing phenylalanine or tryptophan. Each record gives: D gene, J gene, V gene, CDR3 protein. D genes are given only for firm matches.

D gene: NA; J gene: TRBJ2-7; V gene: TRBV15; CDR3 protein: ATSREQTTAGEQY
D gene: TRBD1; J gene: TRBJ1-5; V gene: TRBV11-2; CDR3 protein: ASSGQGGNNQPQH
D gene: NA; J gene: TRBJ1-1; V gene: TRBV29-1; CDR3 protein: SVVEVSGNGAF
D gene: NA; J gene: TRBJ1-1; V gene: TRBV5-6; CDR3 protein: ASSSDGDGTEAF
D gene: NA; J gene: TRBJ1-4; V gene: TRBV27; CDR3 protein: ASSLSMGGSEKLF
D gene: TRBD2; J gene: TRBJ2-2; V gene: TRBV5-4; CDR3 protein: ASSRGETGELF
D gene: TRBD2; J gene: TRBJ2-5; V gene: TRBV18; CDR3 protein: ASSLLAEETQY
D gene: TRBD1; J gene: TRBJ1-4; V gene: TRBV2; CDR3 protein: ASTPGQGHAKLF
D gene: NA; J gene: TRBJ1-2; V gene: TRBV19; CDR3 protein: ASQQGPYGYT
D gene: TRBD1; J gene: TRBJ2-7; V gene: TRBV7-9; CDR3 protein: ASSKTGGTYEQY
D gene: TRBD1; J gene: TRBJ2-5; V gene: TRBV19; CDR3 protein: ASGQGLGTQY
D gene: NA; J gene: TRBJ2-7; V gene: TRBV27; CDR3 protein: ASKGGVSYEQY
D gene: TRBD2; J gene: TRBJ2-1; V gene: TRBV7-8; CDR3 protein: ASSPSGLAGGHEQF
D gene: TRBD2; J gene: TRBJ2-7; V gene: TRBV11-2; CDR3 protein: ASSLGSLAGGATYEQY